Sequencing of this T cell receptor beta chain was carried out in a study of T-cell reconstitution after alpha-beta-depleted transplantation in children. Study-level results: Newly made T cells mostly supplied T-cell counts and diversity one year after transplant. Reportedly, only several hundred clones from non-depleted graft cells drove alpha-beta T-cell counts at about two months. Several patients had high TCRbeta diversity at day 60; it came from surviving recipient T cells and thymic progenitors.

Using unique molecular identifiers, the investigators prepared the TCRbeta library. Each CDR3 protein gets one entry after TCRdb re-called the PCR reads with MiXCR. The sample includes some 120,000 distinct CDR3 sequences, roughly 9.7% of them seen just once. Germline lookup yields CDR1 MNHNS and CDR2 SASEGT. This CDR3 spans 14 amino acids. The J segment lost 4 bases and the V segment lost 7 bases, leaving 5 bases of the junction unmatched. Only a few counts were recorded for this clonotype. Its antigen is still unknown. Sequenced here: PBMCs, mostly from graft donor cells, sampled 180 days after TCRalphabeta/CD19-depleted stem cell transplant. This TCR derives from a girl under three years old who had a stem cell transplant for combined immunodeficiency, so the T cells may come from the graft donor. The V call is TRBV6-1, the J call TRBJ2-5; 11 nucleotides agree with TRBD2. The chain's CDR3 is CASNPLAGGETQYF. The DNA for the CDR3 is TGTGCCAGCAACCCCCTAGCGGGAGGAGAGACCCAGTACTTC.